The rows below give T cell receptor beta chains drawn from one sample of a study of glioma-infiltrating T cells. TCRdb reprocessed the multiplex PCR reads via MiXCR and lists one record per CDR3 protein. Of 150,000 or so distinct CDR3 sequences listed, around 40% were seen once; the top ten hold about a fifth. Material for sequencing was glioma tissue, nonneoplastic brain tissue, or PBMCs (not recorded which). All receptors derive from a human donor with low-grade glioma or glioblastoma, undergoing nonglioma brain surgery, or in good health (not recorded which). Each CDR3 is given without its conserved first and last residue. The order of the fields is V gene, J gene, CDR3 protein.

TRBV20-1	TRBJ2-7	SASIHEQY
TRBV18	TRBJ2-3	ASSRDTDTQY
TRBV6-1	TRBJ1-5	ASSDRQGSNQPQH
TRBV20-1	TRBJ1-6	SARPTGDYNNSPLH
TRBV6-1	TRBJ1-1	ASSEALNGAAAF
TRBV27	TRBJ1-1	ASSFTGVGTEAF
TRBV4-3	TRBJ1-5	ASSQGGGTNQPQH
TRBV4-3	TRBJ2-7	ASSQDLGSTYEQY
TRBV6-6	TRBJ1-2	ASSYSLGRAYGYT
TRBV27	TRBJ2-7	ASSLLSGTVYEQY
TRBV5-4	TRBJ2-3	ASSFGQGTDTQY
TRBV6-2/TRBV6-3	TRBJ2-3	ASSKREGRGTQY
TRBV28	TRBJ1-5	ASRSGLGNQPQH
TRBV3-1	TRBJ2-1	ASSRILAGDYNEQF
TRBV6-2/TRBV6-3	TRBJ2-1	ASSALSLAGGYNEQF
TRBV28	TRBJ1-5	ASSLVGGPNQPQH
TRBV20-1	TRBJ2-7	SARVEDRIYEQY
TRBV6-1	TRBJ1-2	ASSSPGTNYGYT
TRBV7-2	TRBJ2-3	ASSLGGADTQY
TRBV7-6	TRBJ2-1	ASSERDRNRNEQF
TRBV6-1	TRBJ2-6	ASRPDSGANVLT
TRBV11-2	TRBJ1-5	ASSLDAAENQPQH
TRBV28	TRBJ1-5	ASRLMGVISNQPQH
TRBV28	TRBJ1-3	ASRNGQAGNTIY
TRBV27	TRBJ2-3	ASSLLAGEGNTQY